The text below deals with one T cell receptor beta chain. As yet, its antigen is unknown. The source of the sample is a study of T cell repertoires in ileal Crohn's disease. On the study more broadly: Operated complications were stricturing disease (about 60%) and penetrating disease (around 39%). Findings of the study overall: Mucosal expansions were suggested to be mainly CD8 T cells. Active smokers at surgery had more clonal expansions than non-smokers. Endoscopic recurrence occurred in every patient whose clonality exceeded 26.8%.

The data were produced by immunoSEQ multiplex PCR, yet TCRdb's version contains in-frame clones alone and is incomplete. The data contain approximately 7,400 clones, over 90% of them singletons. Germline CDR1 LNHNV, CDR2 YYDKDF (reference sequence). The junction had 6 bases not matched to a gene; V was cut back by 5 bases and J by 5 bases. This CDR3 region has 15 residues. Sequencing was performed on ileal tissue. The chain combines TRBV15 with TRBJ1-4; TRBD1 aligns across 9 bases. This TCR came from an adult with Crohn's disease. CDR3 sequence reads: CATSLPGTGNEKLFF. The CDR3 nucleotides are TGTGCCACCAGCTTACCCGGGACAGGGAATGAAAAACTGTTTTTT.